Given below is one T cell receptor beta chain in context. Its cognate antigen is unknown. The data stem from a study of cytomegalovirus exposure and HLA in healthy donors. Overall study results and limits: As a later analysis showed, a missense DCLRE1C variant was linked to trimming of TCR beta V- and J-genes. V segments that were indistinguishable, TRBV6-2 and TRBV6-3 among them, were omitted from analysis.

CDR3 length: 14 residues. V was shortened by 0 bases and J by 3 bases, with 11 bases between the two germline ends. CDR1 is GTSNPN and CDR2 is SVGIG in the germline V gene (reference sequence). PCR was performed using 60 Vbeta and 13 Jbeta primers. Produced via immunoSEQ multiplex PCR; TCRdb's table is partial and in-frame only. The data contain around 200,000 clones, under 85% of them seen just once; the ten biggest clones take up around 1.7%. The gene calls are TRBV30 and TRBJ1-1; D may be TRBD1 (6 bases). The receptor was derived from a man aged 50-60 years in good health and CMV-seronegative. Sequencing was carried out using PBMCs. The DNA of the CDR3 is TGTGCCTGGAGTGTAAGAAGGGGGTACACTGAAGCTTTCTTT. Translation gives CAWSVRRGYTEAFF.